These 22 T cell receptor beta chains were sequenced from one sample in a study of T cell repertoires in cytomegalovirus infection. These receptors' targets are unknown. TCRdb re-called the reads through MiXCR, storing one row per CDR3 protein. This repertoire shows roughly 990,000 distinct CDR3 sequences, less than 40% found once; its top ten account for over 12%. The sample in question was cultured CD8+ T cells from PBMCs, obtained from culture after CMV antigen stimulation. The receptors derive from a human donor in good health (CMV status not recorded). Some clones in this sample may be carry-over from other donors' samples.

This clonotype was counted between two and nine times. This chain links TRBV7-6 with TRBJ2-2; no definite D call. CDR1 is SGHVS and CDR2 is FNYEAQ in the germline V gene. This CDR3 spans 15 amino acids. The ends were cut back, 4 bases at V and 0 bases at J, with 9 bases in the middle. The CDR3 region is CASSSRESNTGELFF. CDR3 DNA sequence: TGTGCCAGCAGCTCGAGAGAATCGAACACCGGGGAGCTGTTTTTT.

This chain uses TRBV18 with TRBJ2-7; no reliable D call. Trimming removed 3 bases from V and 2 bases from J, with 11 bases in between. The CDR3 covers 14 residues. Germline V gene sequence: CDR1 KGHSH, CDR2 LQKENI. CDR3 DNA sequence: TGTGCCAGCTCACCCTCAGCTTGGGCCTACGAGCAGTACTTC. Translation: CASSPSAWAYEQYF.

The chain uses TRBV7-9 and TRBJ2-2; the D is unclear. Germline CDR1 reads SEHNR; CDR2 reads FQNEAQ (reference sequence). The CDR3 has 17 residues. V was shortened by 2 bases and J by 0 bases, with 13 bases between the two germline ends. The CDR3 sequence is CASSLTYNAANTGELFF. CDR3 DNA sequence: TGTGCCAGCAGCTTAACCTACAATGCGGCGAACACCGGGGAGCTGTTTTTT.

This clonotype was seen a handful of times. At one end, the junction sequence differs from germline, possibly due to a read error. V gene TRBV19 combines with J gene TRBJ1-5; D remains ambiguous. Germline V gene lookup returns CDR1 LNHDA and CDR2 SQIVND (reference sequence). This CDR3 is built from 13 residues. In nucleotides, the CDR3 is TGTGCCAGTAGTGTAGATGGCAATCAGCCCCAGCATTTT. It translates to CASSVDGNQPQHF.

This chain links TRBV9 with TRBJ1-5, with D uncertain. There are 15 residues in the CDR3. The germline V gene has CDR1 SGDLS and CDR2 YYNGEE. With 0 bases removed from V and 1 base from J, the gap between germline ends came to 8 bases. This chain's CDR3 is CASSVGLGSNQPQHF. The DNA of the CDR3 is TGTGCCAGCAGCGTAGGGTTAGGGAGCAATCAGCCCCAGCATTTT.

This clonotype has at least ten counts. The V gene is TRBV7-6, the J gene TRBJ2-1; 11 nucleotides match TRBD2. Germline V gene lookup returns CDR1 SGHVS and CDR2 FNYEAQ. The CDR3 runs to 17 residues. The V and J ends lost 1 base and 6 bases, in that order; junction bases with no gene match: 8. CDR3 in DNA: TGTGCCAGCAGCTTAGGGACTAGCGGGTCTACCTTCAATGAGCAGTTCTTC. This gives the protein CASSLGTSGSTFNEQFF.

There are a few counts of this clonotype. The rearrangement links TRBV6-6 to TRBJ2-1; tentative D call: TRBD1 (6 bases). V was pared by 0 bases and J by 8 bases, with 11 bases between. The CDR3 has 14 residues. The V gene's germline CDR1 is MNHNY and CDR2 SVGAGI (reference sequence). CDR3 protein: CASSYSLRGDEQFF. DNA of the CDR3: TGTGCCAGCAGTTACTCTCTCAGGGGCGATGAGCAGTTCTTC.

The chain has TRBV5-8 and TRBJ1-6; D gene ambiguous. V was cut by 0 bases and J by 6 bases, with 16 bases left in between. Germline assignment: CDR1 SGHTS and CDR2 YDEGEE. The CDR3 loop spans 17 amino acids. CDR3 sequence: CASSLEGYGDINSPLHF. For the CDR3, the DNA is TGTGCCAGCAGCTTGGAAGGTTATGGGGATATTAATTCACCCCTCCACTTT.

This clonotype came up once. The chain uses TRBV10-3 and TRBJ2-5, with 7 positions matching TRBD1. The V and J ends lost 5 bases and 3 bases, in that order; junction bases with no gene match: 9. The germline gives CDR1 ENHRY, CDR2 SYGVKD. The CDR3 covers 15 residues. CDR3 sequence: CAISSDRVREETQYF. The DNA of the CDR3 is TGTGCCATCAGTTCCGACAGGGTGAGGGAAGAGACCCAGTACTTC.

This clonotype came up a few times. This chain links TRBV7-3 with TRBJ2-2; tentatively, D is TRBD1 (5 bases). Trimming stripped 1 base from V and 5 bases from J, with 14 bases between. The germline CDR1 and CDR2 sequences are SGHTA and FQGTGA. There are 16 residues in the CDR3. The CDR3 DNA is TGTGCCAGCAGCTTAATTCGGCAGGGAAGAACCGGGGAGCTGTTTTTT. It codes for CASSLIRQGRTGELFF.

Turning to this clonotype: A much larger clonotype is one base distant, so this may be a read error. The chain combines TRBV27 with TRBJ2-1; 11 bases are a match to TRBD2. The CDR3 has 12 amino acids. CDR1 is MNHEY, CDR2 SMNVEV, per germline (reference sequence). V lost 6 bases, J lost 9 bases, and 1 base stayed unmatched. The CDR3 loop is CASRGLAVEQFF. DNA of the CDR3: TGTGCCAGCAGGGGACTAGCGGTTGAGCAGTTCTTC.

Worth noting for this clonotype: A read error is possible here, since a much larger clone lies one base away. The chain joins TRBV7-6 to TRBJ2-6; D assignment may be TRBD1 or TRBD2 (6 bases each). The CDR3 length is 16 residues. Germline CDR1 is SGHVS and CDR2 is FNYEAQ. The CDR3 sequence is CASSPPRVWGANVQTF. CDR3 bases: TGTGCCAGCAGCCCACCTCGGGTTTGGGGGGCCAACGTCCAGACTTTC.

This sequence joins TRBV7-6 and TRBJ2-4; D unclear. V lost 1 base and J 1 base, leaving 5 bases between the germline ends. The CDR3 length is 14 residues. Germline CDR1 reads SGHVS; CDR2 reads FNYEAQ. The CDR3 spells CASSLDGAKNIQYF. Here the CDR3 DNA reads TGTGCCAGCAGCTTAGACGGGGCCAAAAACATTCAGTACTTC.

The CDR3 here is CASSPRSGSMNTEAFF. The CDR3 DNA follows: TGTGCCAGCAGCCCTCGGTCGGGGTCAATGAACACTGAAGCTTTCTTT. V and J are TRBV9 and TRBJ1-1; D remains unclear. V gave up 4 bases and J gave up 0 bases, with 16 bases separating them. Germline lookup yields CDR1 SGDLS and CDR2 YYNGEE. The CDR3 length is 16 residues.

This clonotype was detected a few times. Written as DNA, the CDR3 is TGTGCCAGCAGTTTATCGGCAGGTTCGCTAAGGATCTATGGCTACACCTTC. This encodes CASSLSAGSLRIYGYTF. The J gene is TRBJ1-2, the V gene TRBV27, with D unclear. V dropped 0 bases and J dropped 4 bases, with 18 bases sitting between them. This CDR3 is built from 17 residues. Germline assignment: CDR1 MNHEY and CDR2 SMNVEV (reference sequence).

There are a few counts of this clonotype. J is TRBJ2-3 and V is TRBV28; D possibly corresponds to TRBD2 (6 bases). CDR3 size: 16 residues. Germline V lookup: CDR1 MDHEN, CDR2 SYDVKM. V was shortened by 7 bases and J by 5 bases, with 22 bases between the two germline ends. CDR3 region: CASTTSSASIGDTQYF. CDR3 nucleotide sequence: TGTGCCAGCACCACGTCTAGCGCTTCGATCGGAGATACGCAGTATTTT.

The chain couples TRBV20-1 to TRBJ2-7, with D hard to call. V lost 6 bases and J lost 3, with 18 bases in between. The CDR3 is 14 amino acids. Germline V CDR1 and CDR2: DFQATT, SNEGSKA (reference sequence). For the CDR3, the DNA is TGCAGTGCGGCCCTTGGGCGCAATCTCTACGAGCAGTACTTC. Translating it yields CSAALGRNLYEQYF.

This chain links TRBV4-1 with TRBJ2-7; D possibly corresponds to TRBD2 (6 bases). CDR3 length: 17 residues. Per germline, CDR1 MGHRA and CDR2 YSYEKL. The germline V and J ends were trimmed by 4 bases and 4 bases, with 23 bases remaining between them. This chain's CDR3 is CASSRDTVGGTRYEQYF. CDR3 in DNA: TGCGCCAGCAGCCGAGACACAGTGGGGGGTACTCGGTACGAGCAGTACTTC.

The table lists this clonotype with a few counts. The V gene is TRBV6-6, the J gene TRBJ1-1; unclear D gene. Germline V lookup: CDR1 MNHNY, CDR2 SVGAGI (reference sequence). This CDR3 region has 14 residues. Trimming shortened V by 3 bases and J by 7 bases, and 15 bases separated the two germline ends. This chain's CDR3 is CASSYRDPAVEAFF. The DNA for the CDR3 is TGTGCCAGCAGTTATAGGGATCCCGCGGTTGAAGCTTTCTTT.

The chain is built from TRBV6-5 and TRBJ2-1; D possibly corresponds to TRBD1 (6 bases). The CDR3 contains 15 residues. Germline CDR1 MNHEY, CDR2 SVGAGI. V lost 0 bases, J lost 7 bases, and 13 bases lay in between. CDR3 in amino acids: CASSYSAGVGNEQFF. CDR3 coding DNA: TGTGCCAGCAGTTACTCGGCAGGGGTAGGGAATGAGCAGTTCTTC.

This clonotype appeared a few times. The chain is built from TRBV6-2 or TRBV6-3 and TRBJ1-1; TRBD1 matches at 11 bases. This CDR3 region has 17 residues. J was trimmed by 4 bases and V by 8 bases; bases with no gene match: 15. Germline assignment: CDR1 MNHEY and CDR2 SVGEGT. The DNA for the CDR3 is TGTGCCAGCTTCGCCGGGACAGGGGGGCCTGAGGGCACTGAAGCTTTCTTT. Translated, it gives CASFAGTGGPEGTEAFF.

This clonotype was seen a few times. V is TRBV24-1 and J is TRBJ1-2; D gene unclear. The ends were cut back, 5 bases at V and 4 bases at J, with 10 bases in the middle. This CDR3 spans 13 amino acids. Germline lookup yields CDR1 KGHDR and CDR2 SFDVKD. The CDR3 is CATSGAASYGYTF. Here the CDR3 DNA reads TGTGCCACCAGTGGGGCAGCCTCCTATGGCTACACCTTC.